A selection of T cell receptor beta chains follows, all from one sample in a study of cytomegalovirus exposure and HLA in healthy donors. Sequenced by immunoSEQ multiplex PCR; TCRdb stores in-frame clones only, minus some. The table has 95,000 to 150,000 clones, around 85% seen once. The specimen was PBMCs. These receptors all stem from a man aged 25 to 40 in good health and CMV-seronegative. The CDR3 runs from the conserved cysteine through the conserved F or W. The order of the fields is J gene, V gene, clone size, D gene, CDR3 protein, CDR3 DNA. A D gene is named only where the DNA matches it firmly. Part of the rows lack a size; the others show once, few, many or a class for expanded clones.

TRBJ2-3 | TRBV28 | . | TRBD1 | CASSLPGQGAMFGTDTQYF | TGTGCCAGCAGTCTGCCGGGACAGGGGGCAATGTTTGGCACAGATACGCAGTATTTT
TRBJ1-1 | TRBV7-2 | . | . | CASSLNRVMRAFF | TGTGCCAGCAGCCTTAATCGGGTAATGAGGGCTTTCTTT
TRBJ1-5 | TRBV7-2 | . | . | CASSLAAYSNQPQHF | TGTGCCAGCAGCTTAGCAGCCTATAGCAATCAGCCCCAGCATTTT
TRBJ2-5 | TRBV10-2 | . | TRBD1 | CASSHPGQGQETQYF | TGCGCCAGCTCGCACCCGGGACAGGGACAAGAGACCCAGTACTTC
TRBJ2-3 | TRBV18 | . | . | CASSPPMAAGRFFTDTQYF | TGTGCCAGCTCACCACCCATGGCGGCCGGTAGATTTTTCACAGATACGCAGTATTTT
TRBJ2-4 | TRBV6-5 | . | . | CASSYEGRGIQYF | TGTGCCAGCAGTTACGAGGGACGGGGGATTCAGTACTTC
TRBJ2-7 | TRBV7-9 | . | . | CASSLGGVVNYEQYF | TGTGCCAGCAGCTTAGGGGGCGTCGTGAACTACGAGCAGTACTTC
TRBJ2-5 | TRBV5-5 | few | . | CASSLGGGRGTQYF | TGTGCCAGCAGCTTGGGAGGTGGAAGAGGGACCCAGTACTTC
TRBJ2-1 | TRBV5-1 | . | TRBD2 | CASSPGLAGGTNNEQFF | TGCGCCAGCAGCCCGGGACTAGCGGGGGGTACTAACAATGAGCAGTTCTTC
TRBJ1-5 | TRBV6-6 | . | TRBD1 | CASRSRQGDNQPQHF | TGTGCCAGCCGCTCTCGACAGGGAGACAATCAGCCCCAGCATTTT
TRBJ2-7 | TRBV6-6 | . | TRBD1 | CASSFGDSGNEQYF | TGTGCCAGCAGTTTTGGGGACAGTGGGAACGAGCAGTACTTC
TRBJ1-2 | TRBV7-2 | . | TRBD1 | CASSLGTGRQGHYGYTF | TGTGCCAGCAGCTTAGGTACAGGCCGACAGGGACACTATGGCTACACCTTC
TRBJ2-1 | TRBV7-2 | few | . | CASSLGDSRGDEQFF | TGTGCCAGCAGCTTAGGGGACTCCCGGGGCGATGAGCAGTTCTTC
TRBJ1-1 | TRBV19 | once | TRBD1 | CASSIGPGQGLKAEAFF | TGTGCCAGTAGTATAGGTCCGGGACAGGGACTTAAGGCTGAAGCTTTCTTT
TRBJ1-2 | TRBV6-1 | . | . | CASSEAAGTYGYTF | TGTGCCAGCAGTGAAGCCGCAGGAACCTATGGCTACACCTTC
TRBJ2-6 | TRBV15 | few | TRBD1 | CATGTGTGASGANGLTF | TGTGCCACCGGGACGGGGACAGGAGCCTCTGGGGCCAACGGCCTGACTTTC
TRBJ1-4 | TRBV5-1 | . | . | CASRVEDRLSPNEKLFF | TGCGCCAGCAGGGTAGAAGACAGGCTCTCCCCTAATGAAAAACTGTTTTTT
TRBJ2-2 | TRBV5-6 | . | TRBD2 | CASSSLRGLADTGELFF | TGTGCCAGCAGCTCCCTCCGGGGACTAGCGGACACCGGGGAGCTGTTTTTT
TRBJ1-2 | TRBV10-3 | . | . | CAISESGLQNYGYTF | TGTGCCATCAGTGAGTCGGGACTGCAAAACTATGGCTACACCTTC
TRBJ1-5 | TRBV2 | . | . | CASRWGGDKDQPQHF | TGTGCCAGCAGGTGGGGTGGGGACAAAGATCAGCCCCAGCATTTT
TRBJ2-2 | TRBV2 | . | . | CASSLRQGGTGELFF | TGTGCCAGCAGTTTGAGACAGGGAGGTACCGGGGAGCTGTTTTTT
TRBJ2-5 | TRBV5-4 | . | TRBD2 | CASSLVGRGAGRQETQYF | TGTGCCAGCAGCTTGGTCGGGCGGGGGGCAGGTCGTCAAGAGACCCAGTACTTC
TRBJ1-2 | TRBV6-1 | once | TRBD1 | CASLIRTGRGGYTF | TGTGCCAGCCTTATACGGACAGGGCGGGGTGGCTACACCTTC
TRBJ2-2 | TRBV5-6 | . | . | CASSFATGNTGELFF | TGTGCCAGCAGCTTTGCGACGGGGAACACCGGGGAGCTGTTTTTT
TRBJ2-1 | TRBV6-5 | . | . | CASSYSNRGNEQFF | TGTGCCAGCAGTTACTCGAACCGCGGCAATGAGCAGTTCTTC
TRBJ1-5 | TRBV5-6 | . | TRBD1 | CASSFQRGRGDQPQHF | TGTGCCAGCAGCTTCCAAAGGGGGCGAGGAGATCAGCCCCAGCATTTT
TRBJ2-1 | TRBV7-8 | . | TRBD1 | CASSLDRGNEQFF | TGTGCCAGCAGCTTAGACAGGGGAAATGAGCAGTTCTTC
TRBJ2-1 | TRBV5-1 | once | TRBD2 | CASSPGLAVENEQFF | TGCGCCAGCAGCCCGGGACTAGCGGTGGAAAATGAGCAGTTCTTC
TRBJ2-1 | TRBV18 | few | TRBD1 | CASSKQGGSYNEQFF | TGTGCCAGCTCAAAACAGGGGGGCTCCTACAATGAGCAGTTCTTC
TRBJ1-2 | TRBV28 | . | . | CASSVGGSYTF | TGTGCCAGCAGTGTTGGGGGGTCCTACACCTTT
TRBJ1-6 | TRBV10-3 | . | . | CAISESPGPDSPLHF | TGTGCCATCAGTGAGTCGCCAGGGCCAGATTCACCCCTCCACTTT
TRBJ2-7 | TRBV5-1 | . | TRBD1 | CASSRTGETYEQYF | TGCGCCAGCAGCAGGACAGGGGAAACCTACGAGCAGTACTTC
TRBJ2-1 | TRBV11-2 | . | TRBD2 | CASSSLAGGYNEQFF | TGTGCCAGCAGCTCACTAGCGGGGGGTTACAATGAGCAGTTCTTC
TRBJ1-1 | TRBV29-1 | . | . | CSAGGRLNTEAFF | TGCAGCGCTGGAGGGAGGCTGAACACTGAAGCTTTCTTT
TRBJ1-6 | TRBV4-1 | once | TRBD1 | CASSLAGTGGSPLHF | TGCGCCAGCAGCTTGGCCGGGACAGGGGGTTCACCCCTCCACTTT
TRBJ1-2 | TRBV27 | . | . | CASSSEGGYTF | TGTGCCAGCAGTTCTGAGGGAGGCTACACCTTC
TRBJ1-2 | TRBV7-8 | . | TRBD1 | CASSLGDRVYGYTF | TGTGCCAGCAGCTTGGGGGACAGGGTTTATGGCTACACCTTC
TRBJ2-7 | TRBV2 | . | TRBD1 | CASRLMGQGARSSYEQYF | TGTGCCAGCAGACTAATGGGACAGGGGGCGCGATCTTCCTACGAGCAGTACTTC